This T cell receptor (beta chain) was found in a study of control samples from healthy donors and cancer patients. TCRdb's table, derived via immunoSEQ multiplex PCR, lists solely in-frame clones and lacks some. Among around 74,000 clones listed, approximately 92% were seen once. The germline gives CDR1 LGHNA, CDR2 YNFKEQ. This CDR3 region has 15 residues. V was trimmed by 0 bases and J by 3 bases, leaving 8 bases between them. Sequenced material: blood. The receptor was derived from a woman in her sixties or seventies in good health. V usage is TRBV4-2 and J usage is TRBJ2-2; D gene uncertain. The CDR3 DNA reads TGTGCCAGCAGCCAAGAGGCTACCTACACCGGGGAGCTGTTTTTT. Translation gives CASSQEATYTGELFF.